The 29 T cell receptor beta chains below were found in one sample sequenced in a study of CD8 T cells in ankylosing spondylitis. Using its own MiXCR run on the 5' RACE reads, TCRdb lists one record per CDR3 protein. The data show 250,000 to 350,000 distinct CDR3 sequences, around 19% seen once. Sequencing was performed on blood, either unsorted or a sorted T cell fraction (not recorded which). The receptors originated from a male donor with ankylosing spondylitis or in good health (not recorded which).

The chain is built from TRBV20-1 and TRBJ2-5, with D hard to call. This CDR3 contains 13 residues. Germline CDR1 DFQATT, CDR2 SNEGSKA (reference sequence). The ends were cut back, 7 bases at V and 4 bases at J, with 16 bases in the middle. CDR3 nucleotides: TGCAGTGGCTCGCCAGACCGAAGAGAGACCCAGTACTTC. Encoded protein: CSGSPDRRETQYF.

The rearrangement joins TRBV9 to TRBJ2-3, with D possibly called TRBD1 or TRBD2 (5 bases each). The CDR3 consists of 13 residues. Trimming pared 5 bases from V and 0 bases from J, leaving 7 bases between. Looked up from germline, CDR1 is SGDLS and CDR2 is YYNGEE. DNA of the CDR3: TGTGCCAGCAGGGGGGACAGCACAGATACGCAGTATTTT. As protein: CASRGDSTDTQYF.

The J gene is TRBJ2-3, the V gene TRBV11-2; 7 bases map to TRBD2. The CDR3 runs to 15 residues. Germline V gene sequence: CDR1 SGHAT, CDR2 FQNNGV. V dropped 3 bases and J dropped 3; count of bases not matched to a gene: 6. In DNA form, the CDR3 reads TGTGCCAGCAGCTTTGTGGGGAGGGAGACAGATACGCAGTATTTT. Its translation: CASSFVGRETDTQYF.

CDR3 coding DNA: TGCGCCAGCAGCTTGCGGGGGGGTACGGATGAGACCCAGTACTTC. This gives the protein CASSLRGGTDETQYF. This chain joins TRBV5-1 and TRBJ2-5, with 8 bases aligning to TRBD2. The trim removed 1 base at V and 5 bases at J, leaving 7 bases unmatched. Germline CDR1 is SGHRS and CDR2 is YFSETQ. The CDR3 consists of 15 residues.

This chain links TRBV5-5 with TRBJ1-3, with D uncertain. Between the trimmed V and J ends, which lost 0 bases and 1 base, there was a span of 11 bases. The CDR3 loop spans 16 amino acids. CDR1 and CDR2 (germline): SGHKS, YYEKEE (reference sequence). This CDR3 is CASSLEALGSGNTIYF. For the CDR3, the DNA is TGTGCCAGCAGCTTGGAAGCCCTTGGATCTGGAAACACCATATATTTT.

This clonotype was counted ten times or more. V is TRBV25-1 and J is TRBJ1-2, with unresolved D. V was pared by 0 bases and J by 4 bases, with 9 bases between. The CDR3 totals 14 residues. CDR1 is MGHDK and CDR2 is SYGVNS in the germline V gene. In DNA, the CDR3 is TGTGCCAGCAGTGAATATCATGATTTCTATGGCTACACCTTC. Encoded protein: CASSEYHDFYGYTF.

This clonotype has more than one count but fewer than ten. The chain combines TRBV12-3 or TRBV12-4 with TRBJ1-6; D is possibly TRBD1 (5 bases). Trimming pared 1 base from V and 5 bases from J, leaving 6 bases between. The CDR3 sequence is 14 residues long. The CDR3 DNA follows: TGTGCCAGCAGTTTAGGACAGAATAATTCACCCCTCCACTTT. This gives the protein CASSLGQNNSPLHF.

The genes are TRBV12-3 or TRBV12-4 and TRBJ1-5; 7 bases agree with TRBD1. With V trimmed by 6 bases and J by 0 bases, 5 bases remained unmatched. The CDR3 extends over 15 amino acids. The CDR3: CASSMTGYSNQPQHF. The CDR3 coding sequence is TGTGCCAGCAGCATGACAGGGTATAGCAATCAGCCCCAGCATTTT.

The chain couples TRBV7-7 to TRBJ2-3; D unresolved. The CDR3 totals 13 residues. V shed 4 bases and J shed 5 bases, with 10 bases lying between them. From germline, CDR1 is SSHAT and CDR2 FNYEAQ (reference sequence). CDR3 sequence: CASSYTRQDTQYF. CDR3 sequence (DNA): TGTGCCAGCAGCTATACCCGACAAGATACGCAGTATTTT.

V is TRBV3-1 and J is TRBJ2-1; 9 bases agree with TRBD1. V gave up 4 bases and J gave up 0 bases; unmatched junction bases: 7. The germline V gene has CDR1 LGHDT and CDR2 YNNKEL (reference sequence). This CDR3 contains 17 residues. In DNA, the CDR3 is TGTGCCAGCAGCCCCCGACAGGGGGATAGCTCCTACAATGAGCAGTTCTTC. Its translation is CASSPRQGDSSYNEQFF.

This clonotype was detected a few times. The chain joins TRBV20-1 to TRBJ2-3, with 8 bases matching TRBD2. The CDR3 has 14 amino acids. Germline loops: CDR1 DFQATT, CDR2 SNEGSKA (reference sequence). V lost 3 bases to trimming and J lost 1 base; unmatched junction nucleotides: 3. CDR3 protein: CSARRSGGTDTQYF. In DNA, the CDR3 is TGCAGTGCTAGGCGTAGCGGGGGCACAGATACGCAGTATTTT.

A few counts support this clonotype. The chain recombines TRBV5-1 with TRBJ1-6; 10 bases line up with TRBD1. The CDR3 covers 14 residues. The germline V gene encodes CDR1 SGHRS and CDR2 YFSETQ. V lost 4 bases, J lost 14 bases, and 9 bases stayed unmatched. The DNA of the CDR3 is TGCGCCAGCAGCGACGGGACAGGGGACGTAACCCTCCACTTT. Its translation is CASSDGTGDVTLHF.

The J gene is TRBJ2-7, the V gene TRBV5-1; 9 nucleotides match TRBD1. V dropped 4 bases and J dropped 5; count of bases not matched to a gene: 13. This CDR3 has 16 amino acids. Germline-derived CDR1 and CDR2 are SGHRS and YFSETQ. CDR3 region: CASSPDPGTGIHEQYV. The CDR3 bases are TGCGCCAGCAGCCCGGACCCAGGGACAGGGATACACGAGCAGTACGTC.

This rearrangement joins TRBV27 to TRBJ1-5; maybe TRBD1 (5 bases). The CDR3 runs 14 residues. Germline CDR1 reads MNHEY; CDR2 reads SMNVEV (reference sequence). V lost 0 bases and J 3 bases, leaving 6 bases between the germline ends. The CDR3 sequence: CASSLSGANQPQHF. The CDR3, as DNA: TGTGCCAGCAGTTTATCAGGGGCCAATCAGCCCCAGCATTTT.

There are a few counts of this clonotype. V gene TRBV28 combines with J gene TRBJ2-7; 7 nucleotides align to TRBD1. After removal of 6 bases from V and 0 bases from J, the junction contained 8 bases not matched to a gene. Germline V gene data show CDR1 as MDHEN and CDR2 as SYDVKM. The CDR3 is made up of 15 amino acids. CDR3 region: CASRRDRVGSYEQYV. CDR3 coding DNA: TGTGCCAGCAGGAGAGACAGGGTCGGCTCCTACGAGCAGTACGTC.

The chain uses TRBV18 and TRBJ2-1, with 8 positions matching TRBD1. The length of the CDR3 is 13 residues. V lost 3 bases to trimming and J lost 9 bases; unmatched junction nucleotides: 4. Germline loops: CDR1 KGHSH, CDR2 LQKENI. The CDR3 region is CASSPTGAGEQFF. CDR3 nucleotide sequence: TGTGCCAGCTCACCGACAGGGGCGGGTGAGCAGTTCTTC.

The chain employs TRBV3-1 and TRBJ2-1; 7 bases fit TRBD2. The CDR3 length is 15 residues. Germline CDR1 and CDR2: LGHDT and YNNKEL (reference sequence). Trimming cost V 1 base and J 6 bases; bases outside gene matches: 6. The CDR3, as DNA: TGTGCCAGCAGCCAAGGGACTAGTTCCAGCAATGAGCAGTTCTTC. This translates into CASSQGTSSSNEQFF.

This clonotype occurred many times. This chain uses TRBV12-3 or TRBV12-4 with TRBJ1-1; possible D gene TRBD1, 5 bases. The CDR3 is made up of 14 amino acids. V gave up 8 bases and J gave up 5 bases, with 18 bases separating them. The CDR3 here is CASASTGLLTEAFF. The CDR3 DNA reads TGTGCCAGCGCCTCAACAGGTTTACTAACTGAAGCTTTCTTT.

V is TRBV2 and J is TRBJ2-2, with 8 bases that match TRBD2. The junction had 4 bases not matched to a gene; V was cut back by 7 bases and J by 6 bases. Germline V gene sequence: CDR1 SNHLY, CDR2 FYNNEI. The CDR3 is 13 amino acids. The DNA of the CDR3 is TGTGCCAGCAATGCGGGAGGTCCCGGGGAGCTGTTTTTT. It is translated as CASNAGGPGELFF.

This clonotype was counted only a few times. V and J are TRBV2 and TRBJ2-2; D ambiguous. Trimming left V 4 bases short and J 0 bases short, with 9 bases between. The germline V gene has CDR1 SNHLY and CDR2 FYNNEI. The CDR3 totals 15 residues. In DNA, the CDR3 is TGTGCCAGCAGTGCCGGGCACACGAACACCGGGGAGCTGTTTTTT. Protein sequence: CASSAGHTNTGELFF. The full variable domain, in which reference TRBV2 and TRBJ2-2 provide the parts outside the CDR3, is EPEVTQTPSHQVTQMGQEVILRCVPISNHLYFYWYRQILGQKVEFLVSFYNNEISEKSEIFDDQFSVERPDGSNFTLKIRSTKLEDSAMYFCASSAGHTNTGELFFGEGSRLTVL.

The chain uses TRBV11-2 and TRBJ2-4; the D call may be TRBD1 or TRBD2 (5 bases each). Trimming shortened V by 5 bases and J by 9 bases, and 17 bases separated the two germline ends. Germline V gives CDR1 SGHAT, CDR2 FQNNGV. The CDR3 covers 14 residues. CDR3 in amino acids: CASSPTGNTSIQYF. The CDR3 DNA is TGTGCCAGCAGCCCTACAGGCAACACTAGCATTCAGTACTTC. Supplemented by reference TRBV11-2 and TRBJ2-4, the full variable domain reads EAGVAQSPRYKIIEKRQSVAFWCNPISGHATLYWYQQILGQGPKLLIQFQNNGVVDDSQLPKDRFSAERLKGVDSTLKIQPAKLEDSAVYLCASSPTGNTSIQYFGAGTRLSVL.

V and J are TRBV18 and TRBJ1-5; weak D call: TRBD1 (5 bases). The CDR3 covers 15 residues. CDR1 and CDR2 (germline): KGHSH, LQKENI. Trimming left V 1 base short and J 5 bases short, with 12 bases between. Here the CDR3 DNA reads TGTGCCAGCTCACCACGGGACCTCCCCCATCAGCCCCAGCATTTT. The encoded protein is CASSPRDLPHQPQHF.

This clonotype has a handful of counts. The chain is built from TRBV6-5 and TRBJ1-6; the D is unclear. Germline V gene lookup returns CDR1 MNHEY and CDR2 SVGAGI. The CDR3 contains 17 residues. The V end was cut by 0 bases, the J end by 0 bases, with 9 bases between. The CDR3 coding sequence is TGTGCCAGCAGTTACTCGAGCCCTAGCTCCTATAATTCACCCCTCCACTTT. Protein product: CASSYSSPSSYNSPLHF.

A few counts support this clonotype. The chain uses TRBV14 and TRBJ2-3; D not certain. CDR3 length: 15 amino acids. Looked up from germline, CDR1 is SGHDN and CDR2 is FVKESK. The V end lost 1 base, the J end lost 3 bases, and 11 bases lay between the germline ends. CDR3 protein: CASSQVGGITDTQYF. In DNA, the CDR3 is TGTGCCAGCAGCCAAGTTGGTGGGATTACAGATACGCAGTATTTT.

This clonotype was counted at least ten times. The rearrangement links TRBV5-1 to TRBJ2-1, with unresolved D. The germline gives CDR1 SGHRS, CDR2 YFSETQ. The CDR3 has 12 amino acids. V was trimmed by 5 bases and J by 7 bases, leaving 10 bases between them. The CDR3 DNA is TGCGCCAGCAGTCCCAGTCTGAATGAGCAGTTCTTC. Amino acid sequence: CASSPSLNEQFF.

The sample holds a few counts of this clonotype. This CDR3 is CASSLSVTRETQYF. For the CDR3, the DNA is TGCGCCAGCAGCTTGTCCGTGACACGAGAGACCCAGTACTTC. The chain has TRBV5-1 and TRBJ2-5, with D hard to call. Germline values: CDR1 SGHRS, CDR2 YFSETQ. V was pared by 1 base and J by 4 bases, with 11 bases between. CDR3 size: 14 residues. Full variable domain (rest looked up from reference TRBV5-1 and TRBJ2-5): KAGVTQTPRYLIKTRGQQVTLSCSPISGHRSVSWYQQTPGQGLQFLFEYFSETQRNKGNFPGRFSGRQFSNSRSEMNVSTLELGDSALYLCASSLSVTRETQYFGPGTRLLVL.

This clonotype was seen only a few times. The chain uses TRBV28 and TRBJ1-5; TRBD1 might be the D (5 bases). The V gene lost 3 bases and the J gene lost 7 bases, with 13 bases spanning the gap. This CDR3 has 14 residues. Germline CDR1 reads MDHEN; CDR2 reads SYDVKM. The chain's CDR3 is CASSLGQSEQPQHF. For the CDR3, the DNA is TGTGCCAGCAGTTTGGGGCAGAGCGAGCAGCCCCAGCATTTT.

This clonotype was detected ten times or more. The rearrangement uses TRBV3-1 and TRBJ2-3, with 8 bases lining up with TRBD2. V lost 4 bases to trimming and J lost 8 bases; unmatched junction nucleotides: 11. Germline V gives CDR1 LGHDT, CDR2 YNNKEL (reference sequence). The CDR3 consists of 15 residues. The CDR3 region is CASSLGGARVGTQYF. CDR3 coding DNA: TGTGCCAGCAGCCTCGGGGGGGCCAGGGTAGGTACGCAGTATTTT.

On this clonotype: At one end, the junction sequence differs from germline, possibly due to a read error. The chain recombines TRBV12-3 or TRBV12-4 with TRBJ1-4; TRBD1 is a possible D gene (5 bases). This CDR3 contains 15 residues. This CDR3 is CAGSTTAGGGEKLFF. The CDR3 DNA reads TGTGCCGGCAGTACCACAGCCGGGGGAGGGGAAAAACTGTTTTTT.